This T cell receptor beta chain comes out of a study of patients and donors after allogeneic stem cell transplantation (dated by TCRdb to the early 2020s). Remarks on this clonotype: Its cognate antigen has yet to be identified. Per-nucleotide qualities are absent, and no much larger clonotype sits a single base away.

Looking up the germline V gene (reference sequence) yields CDR1 DFQATT and CDR2 SNEGSKA. The trim is 1 base for V and 5 bases for J, with a gap of 23 bases between the germline ends. From the cysteine through the phenylalanine, the CDR3 covers 17 amino acids. Of the read, only the CDR3 DNA is kept; its 51 bases are in frame from base 1. Receptor amplification or capture employed RT-PCR. This sample was sequenced with a NextSeq 550. Using fastp trimming at Q25 and MiXCR clonotype assembly, TCRdb reanalyzed the public sequencing data and kept in-frame beta chains. Duplicate CDR3 protein sequences are folded into a single record with the most common DNA and genes. The sample records around 200,000 distinct CDR3 sequences, 35% to 45% of which are singletons. The ten biggest clones cover more than 9% of the sample.

The sequencing input was blood, either unsorted or a sorted T cell fraction (not recorded which). The clonotype comes from a human donor who was either an allogeneic HSCT recipient or a stem cell or donor lymphocyte infusion donor (not recorded which). It is not recorded whose cells these are; they may come from a transplant donor. Recombination connected TRBV20-1 to TRBJ1-2, with a weak D call of TRBD1 (5 bases match). The nucleotide sequence is TGCAGTGCTAGAGGCCCCTCGAAGGGGTTCTGGGGGTATGGCTACACCTTC. Translated, it reads CSARGPSKGFWGYGYTF.